This record covers a single TCR beta chain. Its target is unknown. This sample was included in a study of radiation and T cells in renal cell carcinoma. Study-wide results and caveats: Irradiated tumors had higher TCR clonality than control tumors. From baseline, blood top tumor clonotypes peaked at 2 weeks post-radiation.

The CDR3 contains 14 residues. CDR1 is LGHNA and CDR2 is YNFKEQ in the germline V gene. The V end lost 5 bases, the J end lost 4 bases, and 14 bases lay between the germline ends. Treatment described: 15 Gy SBRT to primary tumor, nephrectomy 4 weeks later. Repertoires were generated with immunoSEQ multiplex PCR, while TCRdb's copy carries only in-frame clones and drops some. This sample has nearly 20,000 clones; 55% to 65% occur once, and the top ten carry 12%. The clonotype originates from a woman in her 70s with renal cell carcinoma. The chain joins TRBV4-2 to TRBJ1-2; D unclear. The input for sequencing was tumor tissue, taken from a patient whose treatment included radiotherapy and nephrectomy. The CDR3 is CASSVAHLSYGYTF. CDR3 nucleotide sequence: TGTGCCAGCAGCGTAGCCCACCTATCCTATGGCTACACCTTC.